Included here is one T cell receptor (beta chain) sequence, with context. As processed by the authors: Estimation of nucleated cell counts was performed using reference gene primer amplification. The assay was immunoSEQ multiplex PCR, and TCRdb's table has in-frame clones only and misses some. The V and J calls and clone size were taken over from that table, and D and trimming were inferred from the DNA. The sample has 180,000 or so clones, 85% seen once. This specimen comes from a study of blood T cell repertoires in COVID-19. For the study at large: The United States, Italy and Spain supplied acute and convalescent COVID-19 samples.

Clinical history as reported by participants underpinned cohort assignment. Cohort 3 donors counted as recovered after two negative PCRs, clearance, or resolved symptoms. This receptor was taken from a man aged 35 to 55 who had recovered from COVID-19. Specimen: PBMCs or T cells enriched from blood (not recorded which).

The CDR3 coding sequence is TGTGCCAGCAGCACCCCGACGGGACAATACTCTAACTATGGCTACACCTTC. Translation: CASSTPTGQYSNYGYTF. The chain links TRBV7-9 to TRBJ1-2; a weak D match, TRBD1 (6 bases). Trimming stripped 5 bases from V and 0 bases from J, with 19 bases between. The CDR3 loop spans 17 amino acids. The germline gives CDR1 SEHNR, CDR2 FQNEAQ (reference sequence).